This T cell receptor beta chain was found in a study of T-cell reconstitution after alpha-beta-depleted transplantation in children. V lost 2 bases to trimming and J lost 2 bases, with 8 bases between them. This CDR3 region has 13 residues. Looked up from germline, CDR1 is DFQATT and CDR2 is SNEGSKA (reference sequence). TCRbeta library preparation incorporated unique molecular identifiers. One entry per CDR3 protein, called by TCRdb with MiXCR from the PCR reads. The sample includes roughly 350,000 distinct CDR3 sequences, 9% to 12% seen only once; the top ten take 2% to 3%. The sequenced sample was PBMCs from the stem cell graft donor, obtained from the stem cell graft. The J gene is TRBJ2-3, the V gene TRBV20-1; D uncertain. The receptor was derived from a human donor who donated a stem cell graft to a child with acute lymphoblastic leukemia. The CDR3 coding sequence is TGCAGTGCTAGAAACCCCGCCACAGATACGCAGTATTTT. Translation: CSARNPATDTQYF.